The entry that follows covers one TCR beta chain sequence. The antigen remains unidentified. Using immunoSEQ multiplex PCR, the repertoire was profiled, and TCRdb retains in-frame clones only, with some absent. The sample holds some 42,000 clones; over 80% are singletons and the top ten take roughly 25%. The data belong to a study of lymphopenia after photon versus proton radiotherapy. Study findings and constraints: Oligoclonal CD8+ Temra expansion after nadir drove photon patients' diversity drop. Relative stability marked proton patients; photon patients lost diversity and naive cells.

This receptor was identified in a woman in her 70s with pancreatic cancer. The material was peripheral blood, obtained from a patient treated with proton-based radiotherapy.

CDR3 loop: CASSLYAGEVNNEQFF. CDR3 DNA sequence: TGCGCCAGCAGCTTGTATGCGGGTGAGGTCAACAATGAGCAGTTCTTC. The chain couples TRBV5-1 to TRBJ2-1, with D possibly matching TRBD2 (5 bases). The germline V gene has CDR1 SGHRS and CDR2 YFSETQ. V lost 1 base to trimming and J lost 5 bases, with 16 bases between them. The CDR3 sequence is 16 residues long.